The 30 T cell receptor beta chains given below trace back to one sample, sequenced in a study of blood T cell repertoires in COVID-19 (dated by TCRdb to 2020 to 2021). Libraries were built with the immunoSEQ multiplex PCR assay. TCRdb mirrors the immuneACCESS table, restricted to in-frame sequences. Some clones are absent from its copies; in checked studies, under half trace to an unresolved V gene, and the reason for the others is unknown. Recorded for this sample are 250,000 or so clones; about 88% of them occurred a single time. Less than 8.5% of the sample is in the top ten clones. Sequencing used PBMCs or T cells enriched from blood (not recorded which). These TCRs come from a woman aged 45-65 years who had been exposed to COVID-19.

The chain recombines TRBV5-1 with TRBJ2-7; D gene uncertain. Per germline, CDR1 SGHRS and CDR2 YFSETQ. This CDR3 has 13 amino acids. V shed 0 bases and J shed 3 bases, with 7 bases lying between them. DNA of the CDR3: TGCGCCAGCAGCTTGGAACAAGACTACGAGCAGTACTTC. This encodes CASSLEQDYEQYF.

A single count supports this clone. CDR3 nucleotides: TGTGCCACCAGCAGTGGCCCCCTAAGGAGGCCTGAAGCTTTCTTT. This codes for CATSSGPLRRPEAFF. The chain carries TRBV15 and TRBJ1-1; no clear D. Germline V gene sequence: CDR1 LNHNV, CDR2 YYDKDF (reference sequence). There are 15 residues in the CDR3. V was clipped by 3 bases and J by 6 bases, with 17 bases between them.

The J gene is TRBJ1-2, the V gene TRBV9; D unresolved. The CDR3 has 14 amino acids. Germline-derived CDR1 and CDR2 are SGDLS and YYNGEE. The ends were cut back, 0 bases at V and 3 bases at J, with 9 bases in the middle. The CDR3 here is CASSVARSYYGYTF. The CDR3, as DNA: TGTGCCAGCAGCGTAGCACGGAGTTACTATGGCTACACCTTC. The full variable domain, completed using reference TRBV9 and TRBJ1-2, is DSGVTQTPKHLITATGQRVTLRCSPRSGDLSVYWYQQSLDQGLQFLIQYYNGEERAKGNILERFSAQQFPDLHSELNLSSLELGDSALYFCASSVARSYYGYTFGSGTRLTVV.

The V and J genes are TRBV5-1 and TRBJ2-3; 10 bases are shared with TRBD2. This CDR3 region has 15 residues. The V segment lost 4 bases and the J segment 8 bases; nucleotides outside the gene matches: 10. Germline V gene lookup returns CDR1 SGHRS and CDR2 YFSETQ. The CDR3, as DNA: TGCGCCAGCAGCCCCCGGACTAGCGGAGACGGTACGCAGTATTTT. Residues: CASSPRTSGDGTQYF.

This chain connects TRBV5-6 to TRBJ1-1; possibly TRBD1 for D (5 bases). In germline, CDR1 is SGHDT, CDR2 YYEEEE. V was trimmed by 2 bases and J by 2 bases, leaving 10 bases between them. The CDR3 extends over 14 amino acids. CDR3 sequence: CASSFRTLNTEAFF. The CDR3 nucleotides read TGTGCCAGCAGCTTCCGGACATTAAACACTGAAGCTTTCTTT.

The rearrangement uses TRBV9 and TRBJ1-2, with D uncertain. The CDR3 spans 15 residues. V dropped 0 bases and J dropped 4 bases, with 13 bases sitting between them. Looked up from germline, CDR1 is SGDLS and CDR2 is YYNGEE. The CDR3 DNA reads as TGTGCCAGCAGCGTAGAAGGTTATGGGCTCTATGGCTACACCTTC. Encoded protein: CASSVEGYGLYGYTF.

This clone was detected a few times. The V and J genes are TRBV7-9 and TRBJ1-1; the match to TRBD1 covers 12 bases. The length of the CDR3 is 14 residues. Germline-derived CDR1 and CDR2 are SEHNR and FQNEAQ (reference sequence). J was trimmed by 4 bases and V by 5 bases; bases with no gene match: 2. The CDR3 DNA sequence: TGTGCCAGCAGCCCGGGACAGGGGGCCACTGAAGCTTTCTTT. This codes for CASSPGQGATEAFF.

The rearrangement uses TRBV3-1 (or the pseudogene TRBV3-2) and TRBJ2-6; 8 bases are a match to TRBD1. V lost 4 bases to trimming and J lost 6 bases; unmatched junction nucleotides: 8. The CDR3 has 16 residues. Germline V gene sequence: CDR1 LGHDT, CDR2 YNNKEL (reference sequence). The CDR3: CASSRQTGVEANVLTF. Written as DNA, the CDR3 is TGTGCCAGCAGCCGACAGACAGGGGTTGAGGCCAACGTCCTGACTTTC.

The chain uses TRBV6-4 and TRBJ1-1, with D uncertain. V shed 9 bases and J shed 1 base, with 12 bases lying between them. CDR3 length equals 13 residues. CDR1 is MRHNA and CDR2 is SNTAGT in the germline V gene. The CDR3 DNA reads TGTGCCAGTTCCCTCGGTGCGAACACTGAAGCTTTCTTT. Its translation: CASSLGANTEAFF.

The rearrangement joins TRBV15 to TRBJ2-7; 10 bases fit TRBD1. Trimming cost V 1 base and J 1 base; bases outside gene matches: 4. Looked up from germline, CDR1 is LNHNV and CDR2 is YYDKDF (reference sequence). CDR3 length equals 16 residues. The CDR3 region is CATSRVPGQGSYEQYF. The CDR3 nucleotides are TGTGCCACCAGCAGAGTTCCGGGACAGGGGTCCTACGAGCAGTACTTC.

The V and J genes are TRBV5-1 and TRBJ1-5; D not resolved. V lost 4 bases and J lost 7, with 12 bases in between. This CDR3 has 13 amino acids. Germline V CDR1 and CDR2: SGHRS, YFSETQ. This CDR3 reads CASSHLAGQPQHF. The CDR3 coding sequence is TGCGCCAGCAGCCATCTGGCAGGCCAGCCCCAGCATTTT.

For the CDR3, the DNA is TGTGCCTGGAGCGGGGGGTCGGGGGAGACCCAGTACTTC. This gives the protein CAWSGGSGETQYF. The J gene is TRBJ2-5, the V gene TRBV30; 7 nucleotides align to TRBD2. V was clipped by 3 bases and J by 5 bases; unmatched bases: 6. The CDR3 spans 13 residues. Germline V CDR1 and CDR2: GTSNPN, SVGIG (reference sequence).

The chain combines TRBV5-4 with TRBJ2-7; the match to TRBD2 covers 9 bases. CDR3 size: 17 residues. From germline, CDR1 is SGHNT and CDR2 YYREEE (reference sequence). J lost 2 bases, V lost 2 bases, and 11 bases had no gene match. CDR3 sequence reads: CASSLASGGPSAYEQYF. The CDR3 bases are TGTGCCAGCAGCTTAGCGAGCGGGGGGCCCTCGGCCTACGAGCAGTACTTC.

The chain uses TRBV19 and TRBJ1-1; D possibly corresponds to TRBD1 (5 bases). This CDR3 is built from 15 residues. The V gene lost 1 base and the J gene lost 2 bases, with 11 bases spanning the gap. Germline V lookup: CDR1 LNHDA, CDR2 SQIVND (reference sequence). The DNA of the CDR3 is TGTGCCAGTAGTATAGGTCTAGGGGTAAACACTGAAGCTTTCTTT. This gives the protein CASSIGLGVNTEAFF. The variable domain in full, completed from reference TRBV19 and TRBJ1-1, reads DGGITQSPKYLFRKEGQNVTLSCEQNLNHDAMYWYRQDPGQGLRLIYYSQIVNDFQKGDIAEGYSVSREKKESFPLTVTSAQKNPTAFYLCASSIGLGVNTEAFFGQGTRLTVV.

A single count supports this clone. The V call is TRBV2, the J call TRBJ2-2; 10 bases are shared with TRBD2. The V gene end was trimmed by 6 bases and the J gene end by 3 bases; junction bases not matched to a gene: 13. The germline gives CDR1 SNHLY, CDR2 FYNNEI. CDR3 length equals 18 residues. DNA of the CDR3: TGTGCCAGCAGCGCACCCGATACTAGCGGGGTTCACACCGGGGAGCTGTTTTTT. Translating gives CASSAPDTSGVHTGELFF.

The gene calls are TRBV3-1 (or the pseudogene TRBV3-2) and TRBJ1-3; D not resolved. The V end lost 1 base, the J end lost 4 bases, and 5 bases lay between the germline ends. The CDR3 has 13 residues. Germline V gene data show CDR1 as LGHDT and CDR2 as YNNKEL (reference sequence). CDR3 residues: CASSQARGNTIYF. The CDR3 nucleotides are TGTGCCAGCAGCCAAGCCAGGGGAAACACCATATATTTT.

Written as DNA, the CDR3 is TGTGCCAGCAGCATACCAGGGGGTGAAACCGGGGAGCTGTTTTTT. Amino acid sequence: CASSIPGGETGELFF. The rearrangement uses TRBV21-1 and TRBJ2-2; TRBD1, as called in the table, went unchecked against the DNA. TRBV21-1 is described as a pseudogene. The length of the CDR3 is 15 residues.

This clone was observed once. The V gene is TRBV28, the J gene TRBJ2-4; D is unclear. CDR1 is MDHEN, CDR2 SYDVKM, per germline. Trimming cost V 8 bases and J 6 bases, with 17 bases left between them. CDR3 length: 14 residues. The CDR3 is CASAPPWAGNIQYF. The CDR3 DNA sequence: TGTGCCAGCGCCCCCCCCTGGGCAGGAAACATTCAGTACTTC.

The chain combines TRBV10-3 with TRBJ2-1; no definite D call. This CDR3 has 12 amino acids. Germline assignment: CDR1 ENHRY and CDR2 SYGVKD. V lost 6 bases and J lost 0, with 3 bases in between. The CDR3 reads CAISGSYNEQFF. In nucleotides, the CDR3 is TGTGCCATCAGCGGCTCCTACAATGAGCAGTTCTTC.

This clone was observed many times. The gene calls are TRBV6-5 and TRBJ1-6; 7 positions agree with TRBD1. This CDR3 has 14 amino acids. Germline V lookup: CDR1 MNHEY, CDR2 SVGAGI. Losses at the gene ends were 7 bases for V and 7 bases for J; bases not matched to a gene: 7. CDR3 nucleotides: TGTGCCAGCACCCGACAGGGAGAGAATTCACCCCTCCACTTT. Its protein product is CASTRQGENSPLHF.

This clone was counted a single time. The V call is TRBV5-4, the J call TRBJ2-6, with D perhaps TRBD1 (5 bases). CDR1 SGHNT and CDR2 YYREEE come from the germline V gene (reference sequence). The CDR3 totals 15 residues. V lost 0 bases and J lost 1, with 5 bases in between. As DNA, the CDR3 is TGTGCCAGCAGCTTGGAGGGGTCTGGGGCCAACGTCCTGACTTTC. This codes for CASSLEGSGANVLTF.

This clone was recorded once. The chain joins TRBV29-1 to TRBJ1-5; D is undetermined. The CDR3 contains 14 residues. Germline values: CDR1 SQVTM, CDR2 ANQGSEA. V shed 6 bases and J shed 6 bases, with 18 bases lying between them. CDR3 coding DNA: TGCAGCGTCGAGGAAGGAGGATTGGGTCAGCCCCAGCATTTT. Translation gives CSVEEGGLGQPQHF. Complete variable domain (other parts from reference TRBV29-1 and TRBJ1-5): SAVISQKPSRDICQRGTSLTIQCQVDSQVTMMFWYRQQPGQSLTLIATANQGSEATYESGFVIDKFPISRPNLTFSTLTVSNMSPEDSSIYLCSVEEGGLGQPQHFGDGTRLSIL.

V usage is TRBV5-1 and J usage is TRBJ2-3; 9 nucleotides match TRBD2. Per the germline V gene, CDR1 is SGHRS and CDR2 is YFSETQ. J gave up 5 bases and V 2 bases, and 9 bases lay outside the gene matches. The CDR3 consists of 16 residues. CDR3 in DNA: TGCGCCAGCAGCTTCAATAGCGGGAGAGGGGTAGATACGCAGTATTTT. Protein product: CASSFNSGRGVDTQYF.

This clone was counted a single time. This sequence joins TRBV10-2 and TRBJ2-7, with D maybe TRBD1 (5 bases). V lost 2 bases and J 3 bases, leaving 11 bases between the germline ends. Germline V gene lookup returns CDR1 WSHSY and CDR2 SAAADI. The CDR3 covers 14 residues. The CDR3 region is CASSEPGRGYEQYF. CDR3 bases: TGCGCCAGCAGTGAGCCAGGTAGGGGCTACGAGCAGTACTTC.

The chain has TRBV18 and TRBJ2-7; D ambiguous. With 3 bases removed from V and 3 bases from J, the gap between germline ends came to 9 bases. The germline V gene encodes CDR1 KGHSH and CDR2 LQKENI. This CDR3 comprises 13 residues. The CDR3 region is CASSPGPVYEQYF. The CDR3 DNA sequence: TGTGCCAGCTCACCTGGCCCTGTCTACGAGCAGTACTTC.

Written as DNA, the CDR3 is TGTGCCAGCTCATTCACAGGGCCACCCACAGATACGCAGTATTTT. This translates into CASSFTGPPTDTQYF. The rearrangement links TRBV18 to TRBJ2-3; possibly TRBD1 for D (6 bases). Germline CDR1 and CDR2: KGHSH and LQKENI. The CDR3 consists of 15 residues. Trimming pared 5 bases from V and 2 bases from J, leaving 14 bases between.

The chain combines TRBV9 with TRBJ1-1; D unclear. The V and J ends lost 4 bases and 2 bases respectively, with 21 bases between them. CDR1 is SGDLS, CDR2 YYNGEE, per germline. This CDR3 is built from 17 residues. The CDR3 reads CASSLGRGPAFNTEAFF. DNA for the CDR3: TGTGCCAGCAGCCTCGGGCGAGGGCCTGCCTTTAACACTGAAGCTTTCTTT.

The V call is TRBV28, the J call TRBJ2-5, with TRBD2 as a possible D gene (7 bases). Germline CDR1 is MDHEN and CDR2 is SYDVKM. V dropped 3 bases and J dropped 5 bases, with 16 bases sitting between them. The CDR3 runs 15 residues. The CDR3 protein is CASSFEEGGRETQYF. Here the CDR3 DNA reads TGTGCCAGCAGTTTTGAAGAGGGGGGGCGGGAGACCCAGTACTTC.

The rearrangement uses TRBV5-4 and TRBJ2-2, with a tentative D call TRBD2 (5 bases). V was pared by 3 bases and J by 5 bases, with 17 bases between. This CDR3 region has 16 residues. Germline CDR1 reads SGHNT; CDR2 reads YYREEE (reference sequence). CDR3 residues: CASSSHAQAVTGELFF. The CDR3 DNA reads TGTGCCAGCAGCTCGCACGCCCAAGCGGTGACCGGGGAGCTGTTTTTT.

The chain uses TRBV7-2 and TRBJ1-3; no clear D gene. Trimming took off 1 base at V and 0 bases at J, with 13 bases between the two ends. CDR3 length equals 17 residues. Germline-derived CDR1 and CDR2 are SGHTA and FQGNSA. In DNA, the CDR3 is TGTGCCAGCAGCTTAGACGGTCCCTGGAGCTCTGGAAACACCATATATTTT. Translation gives CASSLDGPWSSGNTIYF.